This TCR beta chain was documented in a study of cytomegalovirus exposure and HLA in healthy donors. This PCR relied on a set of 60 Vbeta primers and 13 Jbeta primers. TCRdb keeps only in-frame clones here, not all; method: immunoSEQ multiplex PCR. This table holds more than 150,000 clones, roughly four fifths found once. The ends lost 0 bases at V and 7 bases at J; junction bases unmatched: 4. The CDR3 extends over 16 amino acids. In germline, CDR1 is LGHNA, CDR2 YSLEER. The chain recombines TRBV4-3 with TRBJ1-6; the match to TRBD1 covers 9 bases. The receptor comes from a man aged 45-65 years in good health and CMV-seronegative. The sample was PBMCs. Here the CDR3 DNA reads TGCGCCAGCAGCCAAGATGGGACAGGGTGGAATTCACCCCTCCACTTT. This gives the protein CASSQDGTGWNSPLHF.